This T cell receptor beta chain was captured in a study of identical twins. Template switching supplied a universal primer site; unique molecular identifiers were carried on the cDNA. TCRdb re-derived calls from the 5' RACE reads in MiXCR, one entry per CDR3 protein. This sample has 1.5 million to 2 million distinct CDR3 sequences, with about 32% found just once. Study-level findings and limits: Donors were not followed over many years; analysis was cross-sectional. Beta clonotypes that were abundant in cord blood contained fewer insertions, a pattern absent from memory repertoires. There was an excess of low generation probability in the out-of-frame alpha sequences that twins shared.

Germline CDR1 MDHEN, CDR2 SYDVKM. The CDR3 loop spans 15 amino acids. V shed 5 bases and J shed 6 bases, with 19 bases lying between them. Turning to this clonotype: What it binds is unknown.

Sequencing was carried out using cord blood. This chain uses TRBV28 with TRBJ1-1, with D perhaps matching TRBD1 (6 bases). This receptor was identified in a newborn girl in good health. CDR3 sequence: CASSPNNRVGPEAFF. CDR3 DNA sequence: TGTGCCAGCAGTCCCAATAACAGGGTCGGGCCTGAAGCTTTCTTT.